The 2 T cell receptor beta chains presented below share a single source sample, sequenced in a study of blood T cells in healthy people across ages. A J-beta primer mix and a sample-barcoded 5' primer were used in a second PCR of about 7 to 12 cycles. MiXCR, applied by TCRdb to the 5' RACE reads, yields one record per CDR3 protein. The data contain about a million distinct CDR3 sequences, around two fifths of them seen just once; the ten biggest clones take up over 10%. The sample taken for sequencing was blood. All receptors derive from a man younger than 35 in good health.

As to this clonotype: The junction differs from germline at one of its ends, possibly a read error. The chain has TRBV5-1 and TRBJ1-1; possibly TRBD1 for D (6 bases). Per the germline V gene, CDR1 is SGHRS and CDR2 is YFSETQ. This CDR3 spans 17 amino acids. CDR3 in amino acids: CASSPSQGSLRNAEAFF. CDR3 bases: TGCGCCAGCAGCCCCTCACAGGGCTCATTGAGGAACGCTGAAGCTTTCTTT.

This clonotype appeared a few times. The rearrangement links TRBV27 to TRBJ2-7, with TRBD1 matching 7 bases. CDR3 size: 15 residues. The germline gives CDR1 MNHEY, CDR2 SMNVEV (reference sequence). Trimming took 2 bases from V and 5 from J; bases not matched to a gene: 9. CDR3 loop: CASSLTAGGSNEQYF. Here the CDR3 DNA reads TGTGCCAGCAGTTTAACGGCAGGGGGTTCTAACGAGCAGTACTTC.